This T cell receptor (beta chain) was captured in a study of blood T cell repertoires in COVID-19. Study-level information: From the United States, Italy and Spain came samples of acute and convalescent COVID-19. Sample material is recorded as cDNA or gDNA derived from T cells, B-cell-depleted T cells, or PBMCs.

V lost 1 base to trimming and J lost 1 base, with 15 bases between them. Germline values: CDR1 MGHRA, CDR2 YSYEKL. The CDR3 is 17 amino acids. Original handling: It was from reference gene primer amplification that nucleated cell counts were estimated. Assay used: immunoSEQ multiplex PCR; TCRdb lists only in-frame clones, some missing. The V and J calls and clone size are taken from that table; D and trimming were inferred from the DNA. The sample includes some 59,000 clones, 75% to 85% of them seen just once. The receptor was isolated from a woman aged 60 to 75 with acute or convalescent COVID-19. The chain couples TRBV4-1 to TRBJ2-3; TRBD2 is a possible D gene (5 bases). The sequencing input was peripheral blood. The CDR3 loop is CASSQVSRGVGTDTQYF. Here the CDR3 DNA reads TGCGCCAGCAGCCAAGTATCCCGGGGAGTCGGCACAGATACGCAGTATTTT.